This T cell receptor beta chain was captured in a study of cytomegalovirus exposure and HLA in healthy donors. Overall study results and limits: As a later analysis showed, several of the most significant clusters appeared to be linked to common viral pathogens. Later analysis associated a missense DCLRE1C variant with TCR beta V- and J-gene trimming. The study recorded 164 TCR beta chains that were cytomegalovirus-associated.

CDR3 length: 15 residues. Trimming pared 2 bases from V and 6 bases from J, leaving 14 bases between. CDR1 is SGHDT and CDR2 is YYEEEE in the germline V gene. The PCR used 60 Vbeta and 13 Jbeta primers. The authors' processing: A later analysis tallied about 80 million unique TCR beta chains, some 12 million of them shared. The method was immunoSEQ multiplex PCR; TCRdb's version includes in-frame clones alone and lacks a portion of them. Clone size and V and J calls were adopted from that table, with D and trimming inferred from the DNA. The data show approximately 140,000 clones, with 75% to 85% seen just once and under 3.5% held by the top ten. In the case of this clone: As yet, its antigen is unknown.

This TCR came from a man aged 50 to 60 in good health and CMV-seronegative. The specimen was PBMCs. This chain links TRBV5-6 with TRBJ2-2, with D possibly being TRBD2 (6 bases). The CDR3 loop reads CASSFIHLASGELFF. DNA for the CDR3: TGTGCCAGCAGCTTCATCCATCTAGCGTCCGGGGAGCTGTTTTTT.